The present T cell receptor (beta chain) was sequenced within a study of blood T cell repertoires in COVID-19. About the research overall: Donors in the United States, Italy and Spain gave samples during acute or convalescent COVID-19. PBMCs, B-cell-depleted T cells, or T cells provided the cDNA or gDNA that made up the material.

Trimming pared 3 bases from V and 3 bases from J, leaving 14 bases between. This CDR3 is 15 amino acids long. Looked up from germline, CDR1 is GTSNPN and CDR2 is SVGIG (reference sequence). Assay: immunoSEQ multiplex PCR; the TCRdb copy retains only in-frame clones and omits some. Counted here are over 15,000 clones, over 85% occurring once; the ten biggest clones make up less than 6%. The sequenced sample was peripheral blood. V and J are TRBV30 and TRBJ2-2; D might be TRBD1 (6 bases). The source is a human donor in a cohort sampled during active COVID-19. CDR3 protein: CAWRNRDKYTGELFF. The CDR3 coding sequence is TGTGCCTGGAGGAACCGGGACAAATACACCGGGGAGCTGTTTTTT.